The rows below give T cell receptor beta chains drawn from one sample of a study of CD8 T cells in ankylosing spondylitis. TCRdb re-called the 5' RACE reads through MiXCR, storing one row per CDR3 protein. The data show 670,000 or so distinct CDR3 sequences, 15% to 20% seen once. The sequenced material came from blood, either unsorted or a sorted T cell fraction (not recorded which). Every receptor here comes from a male donor with ankylosing spondylitis. The CDR3 runs from the conserved cysteine through the conserved F or W. Fields, in order: J gene, clone size, D gene, V gene, CDR3 DNA, CDR3 protein. A D gene is named only where the DNA matches it firmly. Clone size is stated in some rows and not others, as once, few, many or a class when expanded.

>TRBJ1-2|.|.|TRBV7-8
TGTGCCAGCAGCAAAAACAGTATCCTCGGCTATGGCTACACCTTC
CASSKNSILGYGYTF
>TRBJ2-2|few|TRBD1|TRBV28
TGTGCCAGCAGTCTCGAACGGACAGGGAACACCGGGGAGCTGTTTTTT
CASSLERTGNTGELFF
>TRBJ2-2|.|.|TRBV12-3/TRBV12-4
TGTGCCAGCAGTTTTAGTCTAGCGTACACCGGGGAGCTGTTTTTT
CASSFSLAYTGELFF
>TRBJ2-3|few|.|TRBV4-3
TGCGCCAGCAGCCAAGATTCAGGCTCTAGCTCCAGGGCGGATACGCAGTATTTT
CASSQDSGSSSRADTQYF
>TRBJ2-7|.|TRBD1|TRBV6-2/TRBV6-3
TGTGCCAGCAAGAATCGCCGAACCGGGACAGGGAGCTCCTACGAGCAGTACTTC
CASKNRRTGTGSSYEQYF
>TRBJ2-7|.|TRBD1|TRBV7-9
TGTGCCAGCAGCCATGGGACAGGGCGCTCCTACGAGCAGTACTTC
CASSHGTGRSYEQYF
>TRBJ1-5|.|.|TRBV19
TGTGCCAGTAGTATGGCAGGAGGAGGCAATCAGCCCCAGCATTTT
CASSMAGGGNQPQHF
>TRBJ1-2|.|.|TRBV6-1
TGTGCCAGCAGTGAACAAGATTTCTATGGCTACACCTTC
CASSEQDFYGYTF
>TRBJ2-1|.|.|TRBV24-1
TGTGCCACCAGTGACGGACTGGAGGCTCCGTTCTTC
CATSDGLEAPFF
>TRBJ2-5|.|.|TRBV7-8
TGTGCCAGCAGCTTCCCTTTCGAGACCCAGTACTTC
CASSFPFETQYF
>TRBJ2-7|.|TRBD2|TRBV9
TGTGCCAGCAGCGCTCCCTCTACGGGGGAGGGCCAGGACGAGCAGTACTTC
CASSAPSTGEGQDEQYF
>TRBJ2-2|.|.|TRBV2
TGTGCCAGCAGTGAACAGGGGCCTCAACTCGGGGAGCTGTTTTTT
CASSEQGPQLGELFF
>TRBJ2-7|many|.|TRBV4-2
TGTGCCAGCAGCCAAGAAGGCAGGGCCTCCTACGAGCAGTACTTC
CASSQEGRASYEQYF
>TRBJ2-1|.|TRBD2|TRBV29-1
TGCAGCGTGGCCCTGGCGGGGGGAGTAGCCTACAATGAGCAGTTCTTC
CSVALAGGVAYNEQFF
>TRBJ2-7|once|.|TRBV5-1
TGCGCCAGCAGCCTTAAAGGGGGGGCCATAAGCTCCTACGAGCAGTACTTC
CASSLKGGAISSYEQYF
>TRBJ2-4|.|.|TRBV7-9
TGTGCCAGCAGCTCATACACCGGGACTGCCAAAAACATTCAGTACTTC
CASSSYTGTAKNIQYF
>TRBJ2-7|few|TRBD2|TRBV2
TGTGCCAGCAGTGGACTAGCGGCATCCTACGAGCAGTACTTC
CASSGLAASYEQYF
>TRBJ1-2|few|.|TRBV12-3/TRBV12-4
TGTGCCAGCAGAACAGGGTATGGCTACACCTTC
CASRTGYGYTF
>TRBJ2-7|few|.|TRBV12-3/TRBV12-4
TGTGCCAGCAGTTTAGGGGTCGGCTCCTACGAGCAGTACTTC
CASSLGVGSYEQYF
>TRBJ2-3|few|TRBD2|TRBV10-3
TGTGCCACCTCTAGCGGGGGCACAGATACGCAGTATTTT
CATSSGGTDTQYF
>TRBJ1-1|few|.|TRBV7-9
TGTGCCAGCAGCTTAGCGGGGAGAGGGATCGAAGCTTTCTTT
CASSLAGRGIEAFF
>TRBJ2-7|few|TRBD2|TRBV25-1
TGTGCCAGCAGTGACGGACTAGCGGGAGTCTGGGACTACGAGCAGTACTTC
CASSDGLAGVWDYEQYF
>TRBJ2-1|many|TRBD2|TRBV13
TGTGCCAGCAGCTTAGGCCTCGGTCTAGCGGATTACAATGAGCAGTTCTTC
CASSLGLGLADYNEQFF
>TRBJ1-1|.|TRBD1|TRBV5-1
TGCGCCAGCGGAGACAAGGGGGCTGCTTTCTTT
CASGDKGAAFF
>TRBJ2-3|few|TRBD1|TRBV28
TGTGCCAGCAGTCCTCGGACAGGGGCGGTTTACAGCACAGATACGCAGTATTTT
CASSPRTGAVYSTDTQYF
>TRBJ2-7|.|.|TRBV7-2
TGTGCCAGCAGCTTAAGGCCCAGGGGACCCTCCTACGAGCAGTACTTC
CASSLRPRGPSYEQYF
>TRBJ1-2|.|.|TRBV4-1
TGCGCCAGCAGCCAAGATGGTTGGCGGGACGGTGGCTACACCTTC
CASSQDGWRDGGYTF
>TRBJ2-3|.|.|TRBV27
TGTGCCAGCAGCCCCGACGCAGACACAGATACGCAGTATTTT
CASSPDADTDTQYF
>TRBJ2-7|few|TRBD2|TRBV12-3/TRBV12-4
TGTGCCAGCAGTCCCCTACCGACTAGCGGGAGTCTGTACGAGCAGTACTTC
CASSPLPTSGSLYEQYF
>TRBJ2-1|.|.|TRBV5-1
TGCGCCAGCAGCTTGGTGGCCCCTAACAATGAGCAGTTCTTC
CASSLVAPNNEQFF
>TRBJ2-1|.|TRBD2|TRBV5-4
TGTGCCAGCAGCTTGGGTGGGACTAGCGGGACCCATGAGCAGTTCTTC
CASSLGGTSGTHEQFF
>TRBJ2-6|few|.|TRBV14
TGTGCCAGCAGCCAAGGGGGCTCTAGGGTCAACGTCCTGACTTTC
CASSQGGSRVNVLTF
>TRBJ1-1|.|TRBD1|TRBV4-1
TGCGCCAGCAGCCGAAAGGGACAGGGGTTCCCTGAAGCTTTCTTT
CASSRKGQGFPEAFF
>TRBJ2-7|.|TRBD2|TRBV7-2
TGTGCCAGCAGCTTAGGTCGCGGGAGTGCAACCTACGAGCAGTACTTC
CASSLGRGSATYEQYF
>TRBJ2-1|few|.|TRBV2
TGTGCCAGCAGGGACTCCGCGCAATACAATGAGCAGTTCTTC
CASRDSAQYNEQFF
>TRBJ1-6|few|.|TRBV7-2
TGTGCCAGCAGCCCCCAATCGAATTCACCCCTCCACTTT
CASSPQSNSPLHF
>TRBJ2-3|.|.|TRBV9
TGTGCCAGCAGCGTAGGGGTGTGGGACACAGATACGCAGTATTTT
CASSVGVWDTDTQYF
>TRBJ2-7|few|TRBD1|TRBV10-3
TGTGCCATCAGTGAGTCAAGACAGGGGTCAGCTGGCGAGCAGTACTTC
CAISESRQGSAGEQYF
>TRBJ2-5|few|TRBD1|TRBV12-3/TRBV12-4
TGTGCCAGCAGTTTTAGGTTCGGGACAGGGGTTAGAGAGACCCAGTACTTC
CASSFRFGTGVRETQYF
>TRBJ2-1|few|.|TRBV27
TGTGCCAGCAGTTTCCGGGCCCCCCGGTCTTCACAGGCCTACAATGAGCAGTTCTTC
CASSFRAPRSSQAYNEQFF
>TRBJ2-1|.|TRBD2|TRBV2
TGTGCCAGCAGTGAGCTAGCGGGAGGGTTGGGTAATGAGCAGTTCTTC
CASSELAGGLGNEQFF
>TRBJ1-1|.|.|TRBV11-2
TGTGCCAGCAGCTTAGGCTTCGTCATGAACACTGAAGCTTTCTTT
CASSLGFVMNTEAFF
>TRBJ2-7|.|.|TRBV11-2
TGTGCCAGCAGCTTAGGGAGTGACTACGAGCAGTACTTC
CASSLGSDYEQYF
>TRBJ2-3|few|.|TRBV25-1
TGTGCCAGCAGTGAATGGGGCGTCACTAGCACAGATACGCAGTATTTT
CASSEWGVTSTDTQYF
>TRBJ2-7|few|.|TRBV6-2/TRBV6-3
TGTGCCAGCAGTTACCGTCAGAACGAGCAGTACTTC
CASSYRQNEQYF
>TRBJ1-2|few|TRBD1|TRBV3-1
TGTGCCAGCAGCCAAGTACGCACAGGGGGCGGCTACACCTTC
CASSQVRTGGGYTF
>TRBJ2-7|.|.|TRBV11-2
TGTGCCAGCAGCCCCGGGGACCTAGCCCGCCTGTACTTC
CASSPGDLARLYF
>TRBJ2-1|few|.|TRBV9
TGTGCCAGCAGCGTTTCAGTCAGGGTCCCCTACAATGAGCAGTTCTTC
CASSVSVRVPYNEQFF
>TRBJ2-5|few|TRBD1|TRBV5-1
TGCGCCAGCCACAGGGGTATCGGATTATCGGAGACCCAGTACTTC
CASHRGIGLSETQYF
>TRBJ2-1|.|.|TRBV9
TGTGCCAGCAGCGTAGGTGGGGGGGCCCAAAATGAGCAGTTCTTC
CASSVGGGAQNEQFF
>TRBJ2-7|.|.|TRBV5-6
TGTGCCAGCAGCTTGGGTCCCGGAAGTACCTACGAGCAGTACTTC
CASSLGPGSTYEQYF